Following are 19 T cell receptor beta chains from one sample sequenced in a study of beta chain features in type 1 diabetes. What was sequenced were expressed TCRB transcripts, since all of the isolated RNA had been reverse transcribed. Sequencing was performed with immunoSEQ multiplex PCR; in TCRdb, only in-frame clones are kept and a portion is missing. Of hundreds of thousands of clones in the sample, more than 9% were seen once. The sequenced sample was naive CD4+ T cells from blood. The receptors stem from a young woman in good health.

The table lists this clone with a few counts. The genes are TRBV25-1 and TRBJ2-7, with D possibly being TRBD2 (5 bases). Germline V gene sequence: CDR1 MGHDK, CDR2 SYGVNS. Deletions cut 3 bases from V and 2 bases from J, with 11 bases between. CDR3 length: 14 residues. CDR3 nucleotide sequence: TGTGCCAGCAGTGAGTCGGGGATTCCCTACGAGCAGTACTTC. Encoded protein: CASSESGIPYEQYF.

The chain is built from TRBV27 and TRBJ2-5, with 8 bases matching TRBD1. V trimming: 5 bases; J trimming: 5 bases; junction bases outside the gene matches: 13. There are 16 residues in the CDR3. The V gene's germline CDR1 is MNHEY and CDR2 SMNVEV (reference sequence). CDR3 nucleotides: TGTGCCAGCAGTCCATGGACAGGGATAGGGATCGAGACCCAGTACTTC. The encoded protein is CASSPWTGIGIETQYF.

This clone was counted between two and nine times. The J gene is TRBJ1-1, the V gene TRBV7-9, with 8 bases identical to TRBD1. CDR3 size: 14 residues. Germline CDR1 SEHNR, CDR2 FQNEAQ (reference sequence). V lost 5 bases, J lost 4 bases, and 6 bases stayed unmatched. The CDR3 protein is CASSQDRGSTEAFF. The CDR3 nucleotides are TGTGCCAGCAGCCAAGACAGGGGAAGCACTGAAGCTTTCTTT.

There are a few counts of this clone. V usage is TRBV7-2 and J usage is TRBJ2-1; tentative D call: TRBD1 (6 bases). Per the germline V gene, CDR1 is SGHTA and CDR2 is FQGNSA. This CDR3 comprises 16 residues. Trimming removed 4 bases at V and 7 bases at J, with 20 bases between. The CDR3 sequence: CASSSQIRTVRNEQFF. In nucleotides, the CDR3 is TGTGCCAGCAGCTCCCAGATAAGGACAGTTAGGAATGAGCAGTTCTTC.

The sample holds many counts of this clone. The chain uses TRBV7-9 and TRBJ2-5, with a tentative D call TRBD1 (6 bases). This CDR3 has 13 residues. Germline V gene data show CDR1 as SEHNR and CDR2 as FQNEAQ (reference sequence). With 5 bases removed from V and 4 bases from J, the gap between germline ends came to 11 bases. The CDR3 reads CASSVLGGETQYF. The CDR3 DNA reads TGTGCCAGCAGCGTGTTAGGGGGAGAGACCCAGTACTTC.

This clone was seen only a few times. The rearrangement links TRBV2 to TRBJ1-4; 12 nucleotides agree with TRBD1. V shed 10 bases, J shed 8 bases, and the junction held 5 bases outside the gene matches. This CDR3 has 13 residues. Germline CDR1 and CDR2: SNHLY and FYNNEI. DNA for the CDR3: TGTGCCACCGGGGACAGGGGGCCGGAAAAACTGTTTTTT. Encoded protein: CATGDRGPEKLFF.

J is TRBJ2-6 and V is TRBV14; the D is unclear. Germline CDR1 SGHDN, CDR2 FVKESK. V shed 0 bases and J shed 1 base, with 4 bases lying between them. This CDR3 is built from 15 residues. CDR3 in amino acids: CASSQEQSGANVLTF. As DNA, the CDR3 is TGTGCCAGCAGCCAAGAACAGTCTGGGGCCAACGTCCTGACTTTC.

The rearrangement links TRBV6-6 to TRBJ1-1; TRBD1 might be the D (5 bases). CDR3 length: 15 amino acids. V lost 7 bases, J lost 7 bases, and 22 bases lay in between. Germline CDR1 and CDR2: MNHNY and SVGAGI (reference sequence). The CDR3 DNA follows: TGTGCCAGCACCATCAGGGATCCGGTCGGCTATGAAGCTTTCTTT. Translation gives CASTIRDPVGYEAFF.

The V call is TRBV5-1, the J call TRBJ1-1; 10 nucleotides line up with TRBD1. V lost 4 bases to trimming and J lost 5 bases; unmatched junction nucleotides: 5. From germline, CDR1 is SGHRS and CDR2 YFSETQ. This CDR3 is 14 amino acids long. CDR3 coding DNA: TGCGCCAGCAGCCGGGACAGGGGTCGGACTGAAGCTTTCTTT. It specifies CASSRDRGRTEAFF.

This rearrangement joins TRBV20-1 to TRBJ2-5, with D uncertain. From germline, CDR1 is DFQATT and CDR2 SNEGSKA (reference sequence). The ends were cut back, 0 bases at V and 3 bases at J, with 2 bases in the middle. CDR3 length: 11 amino acids. CDR3: CSARDKETQYF. The CDR3, as DNA: TGCAGTGCTAGAGATAAAGAGACCCAGTACTTC.

This clone was detected a few times. This sequence joins TRBV19 and TRBJ2-1, with D maybe TRBD2 (6 bases). Germline V gene data show CDR1 as LNHDA and CDR2 as SQIVND (reference sequence). V was pared by 6 bases and J by 0 bases, with 15 bases between. CDR3 size: 16 residues. The DNA of the CDR3 is TGTGCCAGTAGCCCCGGGACTTTCCTCTCCTACAATGAGCAGTTCTTC. Translation: CASSPGTFLSYNEQFF.

J is TRBJ2-2 and V is TRBV5-6; 8 nucleotides align to TRBD2. J was trimmed by 7 bases and V by 2 bases; bases with no gene match: 7. The CDR3 length is 15 residues. Germline values: CDR1 SGHDT, CDR2 YYEEEE. Written as DNA, the CDR3 is TGTGCCAGCAGCTTTGAGTTAGCGGGGAGCGGGGAGCTGTTTTTT. Translation gives CASSFELAGSGELFF.

The chain is built from TRBV27 and TRBJ2-1, with D possibly being TRBD2 (5 bases). CDR1 is MNHEY and CDR2 is SMNVEV in the germline V gene (reference sequence). The germline V and J ends were trimmed by 4 bases and 0 bases, with 19 bases remaining between them. This CDR3 contains 18 residues. This CDR3 is CASSSLLGLAASYNEQFF. DNA of the CDR3: TGTGCCAGCAGTTCTTTACTAGGATTAGCAGCCTCCTACAATGAGCAGTTCTTC.

This clone appeared a few times. The rearrangement uses TRBV6-1 and TRBJ2-7; maybe TRBD1 (5 bases). V lost 6 bases, J lost 3 bases, and 12 bases lay in between. The CDR3 runs to 13 residues. Germline V gene sequence: CDR1 MNHNS, CDR2 SASEGT. The CDR3 DNA reads as TGTGCCAGCAGGTACGCAGGGTTCTACGAGCAGTACTTC. This gives the protein CASRYAGFYEQYF.

This clone was counted only a few times. This chain uses TRBV14 with TRBJ2-7; 7 nucleotides align to TRBD1. After removal of 1 base from V and 6 bases from J, the junction contained 6 bases not matched to a gene. CDR3 length: 14 residues. Germline CDR1 is SGHDN and CDR2 is FVKESK. The CDR3 is CASSQGPSGGEQYF. The CDR3 DNA follows: TGTGCCAGCAGCCAAGGGCCTTCAGGGGGCGAGCAGTACTTC.

This chain joins TRBV29-1 and TRBJ2-1; D gene unclear. Per the germline V gene, CDR1 is SQVTM and CDR2 is ANQGSEA. This CDR3 region has 13 residues. The V and J ends lost 7 bases and 2 bases respectively, with 12 bases between them. CDR3 nucleotides: TGCAGCGCCCACTCGGCGGCCTACAATGAGCAGTTCTTC. It yields the protein CSAHSAAYNEQFF.

This clone has only a few counts. This sequence joins TRBV6-5 and TRBJ2-1; D is possibly TRBD1 (6 bases). V was trimmed by 0 bases and J by 7 bases, leaving 16 bases between them. CDR1 and CDR2 from the germline V gene are MNHEY and SVGAGI. This CDR3 is 16 amino acids long. CDR3 region: CASSYSSGANKNEQFF. The CDR3 region has the DNA TGTGCCAGCAGTTACTCTTCAGGGGCAAATAAGAATGAGCAGTTCTTC.

The J gene is TRBJ2-5, the V gene TRBV30, with D maybe TRBD1 (5 bases). CDR1 is GTSNPN, CDR2 SVGIG, per germline (reference sequence). The V and J ends lost 3 bases and 0 bases respectively, with 11 bases between them. There are 14 residues in the CDR3. The CDR3 sequence is CAWSPDNYQETQYF. The CDR3 DNA is TGTGCCTGGAGCCCGGACAATTACCAAGAGACCCAGTACTTC. Drawing the rest from reference TRBV30 and TRBJ2-5, the complete variable domain is SQTIHQWPATLVQPVGSPLSLECTVEGTSNPNLYWYRQAAGRGLQLLFYSVGIGQISSEVPQNLSASRPQDRQFILSSKKLLLSDSGFYLCAWSPDNYQETQYFGPGTRLLVL.

The rearrangement uses TRBV11-3 and TRBJ2-1, with TRBD2 matching over 9 bases. V lost 3 bases, J lost 7 bases, and 7 bases stayed unmatched. Germline V gene lookup returns CDR1 SGHNT and CDR2 YENEEA. The CDR3 is 15 amino acids. The CDR3 is CASSFRAGGLNEQFF. CDR3 coding DNA: TGTGCCAGCAGCTTCAGGGCGGGAGGGTTGAATGAGCAGTTCTTC.